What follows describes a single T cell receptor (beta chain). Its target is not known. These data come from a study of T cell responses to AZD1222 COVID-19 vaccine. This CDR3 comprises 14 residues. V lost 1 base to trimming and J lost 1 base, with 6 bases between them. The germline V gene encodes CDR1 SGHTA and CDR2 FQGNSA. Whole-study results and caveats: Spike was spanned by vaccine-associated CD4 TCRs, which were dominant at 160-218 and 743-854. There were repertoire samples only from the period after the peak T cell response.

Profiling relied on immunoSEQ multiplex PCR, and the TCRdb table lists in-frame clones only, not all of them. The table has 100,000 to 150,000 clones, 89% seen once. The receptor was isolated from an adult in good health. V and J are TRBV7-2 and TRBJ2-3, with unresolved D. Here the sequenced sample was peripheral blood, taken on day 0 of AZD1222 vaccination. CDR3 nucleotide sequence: TGTGCCAGCAGCTTAGACCGACGCACAGATACGCAGTATTTT. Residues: CASSLDRRTDTQYF.